These 24 T cell receptor beta chains were sequenced from one sample in a study of blood T cell repertoires in COVID-19. Libraries were prepared by immunoSEQ multiplex PCR; TCRdb keeps only in-frame clonotypes and omits some of them. Of around 140,000 clones in the sample, approximately 90% were seen once. Sequenced sample: PBMCs or T cells enriched from blood (not recorded which). The receptors originated from a woman in her thirties or forties who had been exposed to COVID-19.

The V gene is TRBV19, the J gene TRBJ2-2, with a possible D match to TRBD2 (6 bases). There are 16 residues in the CDR3. Trimming removed 5 bases at V and 2 bases at J, with 15 bases between. From germline, CDR1 is LNHDA and CDR2 SQIVND (reference sequence). DNA for the CDR3: TGTGCCAGTAGTCCATCGGGACTTTCCAACACCGGGGAGCTGTTTTTT. Protein: CASSPSGLSNTGELFF.

The chain recombines TRBV7-9 with TRBJ2-2; possibly TRBD2 for D (6 bases). This CDR3 is built from 14 residues. V was clipped by 3 bases and J by 8 bases, with 13 bases between them. Per germline, CDR1 SEHNR and CDR2 FQNEAQ (reference sequence). The CDR3 nucleotides read TGTGCCAGCAGCTTCAAAGCGGGCGGGGGGGAGCTGTTTTTT. Its protein is CASSFKAGGGELFF.

The V call is TRBV10-3, the J call TRBJ2-1; TRBD1 is a possible D gene (6 bases). Germline-derived CDR1 and CDR2 are ENHRY and SYGVKD. Between the trimmed V and J ends, which lost 9 bases and 4 bases, there was a span of 13 bases. The CDR3 covers 13 residues. CDR3 DNA sequence: TGTGCCATTGGGGACATCGCTTACAATGAGCAGTTCTTC. It translates to CAIGDIAYNEQFF.

The chain is built from TRBV5-1 and TRBJ2-7; TRBD2 is a possible D gene (6 bases). Germline V gene lookup returns CDR1 SGHRS and CDR2 YFSETQ. The CDR3 runs to 14 residues. The germline V and J ends were trimmed by 6 bases and 3 bases, with 16 bases remaining between them. CDR3 residues: CASTFRVGSYEQYF. CDR3 coding DNA: TGCGCCAGCACCTTTCGGGTCGGGAGCTACGAGCAGTACTTC.

This rearrangement joins TRBV3-1 (or the pseudogene TRBV3-2) to TRBJ1-3, with 7 bases identical to TRBD1. This CDR3 spans 16 amino acids. In germline, CDR1 is LGHDT, CDR2 YNNKEL (reference sequence). V gave up 4 bases and J gave up 1 base; unmatched junction bases: 7. Written as DNA, the CDR3 is TGTGCCAGCAGCCTCAGACAGGGTCAATCTGGAAACACCATATATTTT. It translates to CASSLRQGQSGNTIYF.

The CDR3 protein is CASSQASGGADYEQYF. The CDR3 coding sequence is TGTGCCAGCAGCCAAGCGAGCGGGGGGGCGGACTACGAGCAGTACTTC. The chain combines TRBV4-2 with TRBJ2-7, with 10 bases matching TRBD2. The CDR3 runs 16 residues. V shed 1 base and J 3 bases; nucleotides not matched to a gene: 6. Germline V gives CDR1 LGHNA, CDR2 YNFKEQ.

The J gene is TRBJ2-1, the V gene TRBV10-2; weak D call: TRBD2 (5 bases). The CDR3 sequence is 15 residues long. Germline V gene data show CDR1 as WSHSY and CDR2 as SAAADI. V was cut by 3 bases and J by 10 bases, with 19 bases left in between. In DNA, the CDR3 is TGCGCCAGCAGTGAAGGAGAGTATCTAGCCTGGGAGCAGTTCTTC. Translated: CASSEGEYLAWEQFF.

The chain couples TRBV6-2 or TRBV6-3 to TRBJ2-5; 11 bases agree with TRBD2. V was pared by 4 bases and J by 3 bases, with 4 bases of the junction left unmatched. Germline-derived CDR1 and CDR2 are MNHEY and SVGEGT. The CDR3 runs 15 residues. The CDR3 DNA reads as TGTGCCAGCAGTTCCGCGGGACTAGCGGAAGAGACCCAGTACTTC. This encodes CASSSAGLAEETQYF.

The V call is TRBV14, the J call TRBJ1-6; D possibly corresponds to TRBD1 (6 bases). Looked up from germline, CDR1 is SGHDN and CDR2 is FVKESK. The CDR3 is 14 residues long. The V end lost 3 bases, the J end lost 10 bases, and 13 bases lay between the germline ends. The CDR3, as DNA: TGTGCCAGCAGCCAGAGGGGGGGGACGTCACCCCTCCACTTT. Its protein product is CASSQRGGTSPLHF.

The rearrangement links TRBV19 to TRBJ2-3; 7 nucleotides align to TRBD1. CDR1 and CDR2 (germline): LNHDA, SQIVND (reference sequence). Trimming removed 5 bases from V and 7 bases from J; junction bases left unmatched: 15. The CDR3 runs 16 residues. The CDR3 sequence: CASSSRDRHINHTQYF. The DNA for the CDR3 is TGTGCCAGTAGTTCCCGGGACAGACACATCAATCATACGCAGTATTTT.

This chain uses TRBV6-5 with TRBJ1-6, with 10 bases matching TRBD1. Trimming took 4 bases from V and 11 from J; bases not matched to a gene: 5. Germline CDR1 MNHEY, CDR2 SVGAGI. The CDR3 runs to 14 residues. The CDR3 nucleotides are TGTGCCAGCAGTTCCGGGACAGGGGCTACACCCCTCCACTTT. It codes for CASSSGTGATPLHF.

CDR3 amino acids: CASSLQGYEQYF. CDR3 bases: TGTGCCAGCAGTTTACAGGGCTACGAGCAGTACTTC. This chain connects TRBV28 to TRBJ2-7; D is perhaps TRBD1 (5 bases). CDR1 and CDR2 from the germline V gene are MDHEN and SYDVKM. V was shortened by 2 bases and J by 3 bases, with 5 bases between the two germline ends. The CDR3 runs 12 residues.

The chain combines TRBV7-2 with TRBJ1-2, with 9 positions matching TRBD1. CDR1 is SGHTA, CDR2 FQGNSA, per germline. V shed 0 bases, J shed 7 bases, and the junction held 3 bases outside the gene matches. This CDR3 contains 14 residues. The CDR3 region is CASSLAGTGSGYTF. CDR3 coding DNA: TGTGCCAGCAGCTTAGCCGGGACAGGGAGTGGCTACACCTTC.

J is TRBJ2-7 and V is TRBV5-4; D may be TRBD1 (6 bases). The V gene lost 3 bases and the J gene lost 4 bases, with 14 bases spanning the gap. Germline CDR1 is SGHNT and CDR2 is YYREEE (reference sequence). The CDR3 runs to 14 residues. The CDR3 loop is CASSSPGQVYEQYF. As DNA, the CDR3 is TGTGCCAGCAGCTCGCCGGGACAAGTTTACGAGCAGTACTTC.

The rearrangement links TRBV3-1 (or the pseudogene TRBV3-2) to TRBJ2-2, with 15 bases lining up with TRBD2. Germline trimming cut 4 bases from V and 7 bases from J; bases unmatched to any gene: 7. The CDR3 runs 17 residues. Germline loops: CDR1 LGHDT, CDR2 YNNKEL (reference sequence). This CDR3 is CASSPGLAGGIFGELFF. The CDR3 nucleotides read TGTGCCAGCAGCCCCGGACTAGCGGGGGGGATTTTCGGGGAGCTGTTTTTT.

The gene calls are TRBV28 and TRBJ2-7; 7 bases align to TRBD2. Unmatched junction bases numbered 3, after V lost 8 bases and J lost 2 bases. Germline V gene data show CDR1 as MDHEN and CDR2 as SYDVKM. The CDR3 is made up of 12 amino acids. The CDR3 spells CASERGTYEQYF. The CDR3 nucleotides are TGTGCCAGCGAGCGGGGCACCTACGAGCAGTACTTC.

This clone was detected once. This chain connects TRBV28 to TRBJ1-3; 8 nucleotides align to TRBD1. The V gene end was trimmed by 5 bases and the J gene end by 2 bases; junction bases not matched to a gene: 8. The CDR3 has 16 residues. Germline V lookup: CDR1 MDHEN, CDR2 SYDVKM. The CDR3 bases are TGTGCCAGCAGTCAAGTCGGGACAGGTGCTGGAAACACCATATATTTT. Translation gives CASSQVGTGAGNTIYF. The entire variable domain, with the rest obtained from reference TRBV28 and TRBJ1-3, is as follows: DVKVTQSSRYLVKRTGEKVFLECVQDMDHENMFWYRQDPGLGLRLIYFSYDVKMKEKGDIPEGYSVSREKKERFSLILESASTNQTSMYLCASSQVGTGAGNTIYFGEGSWLTVV.

CDR3 sequence: CASSPGTANEQFF. The CDR3 coding sequence is TGTGCCAGCAGCCCGGGGACAGCTAATGAGCAGTTCTTC. This chain uses TRBV7-8 with TRBJ2-1; 7 positions agree with TRBD1. Germline CDR1 and CDR2: SGHVS and FQNEAQ. The CDR3 runs to 13 residues. With 5 bases clipped from V and 7 bases from J, the junction kept 5 bases outside the gene matches.

The chain couples TRBV18 to TRBJ1-3; 8 bases line up with TRBD1. Germline trimming cut 3 bases from V and 3 bases from J; bases unmatched to any gene: 1. CDR1 and CDR2 from the germline V gene are KGHSH and LQKENI. The CDR3 extends over 14 amino acids. DNA of the CDR3: TGTGCCAGCTCACCGGACAGGGTTGGAAACACCATATATTTT. Its translation is CASSPDRVGNTIYF.

CDR3 DNA sequence: TGTGCCACCACGAGGGACAGAAACTATGGCTACACCTTC. Encoded protein: CATTRDRNYGYTF. The chain links TRBV3-1 (or the pseudogene TRBV3-2) to TRBJ1-2; TRBD1 matches at 7 bases. J lost 2 bases, V lost 10 bases, and 7 bases had no gene match. Germline values: CDR1 LGHDT, CDR2 YNNKEL (reference sequence). The CDR3 contains 13 residues.

J is TRBJ2-7 and V is TRBV5-1, with TRBD1 as a possible D gene (6 bases). The germline gives CDR1 SGHRS, CDR2 YFSETQ. V dropped 1 base and J dropped 2 bases, with 10 bases sitting between them. The CDR3 sequence is 14 residues long. The CDR3 sequence: CASSLSQGTYEQYF. In DNA, the CDR3 is TGCGCCAGCAGCTTGTCACAGGGAACCTACGAGCAGTACTTC.

The rearrangement uses TRBV5-6 and TRBJ2-7; 7 bases align to TRBD1. The ends lost 4 bases at V and 2 bases at J; junction bases unmatched: 6. The CDR3 spans 14 residues. Germline-derived CDR1 and CDR2 are SGHDT and YYEEEE. CDR3 sequence: CASSPTGTAYEQYF. The CDR3 coding sequence is TGTGCCAGCAGCCCTACCGGGACAGCCTACGAGCAGTACTTC.

J is TRBJ2-5 and V is TRBV5-4, with 11 nucleotides matching TRBD2. CDR1 is SGHNT, CDR2 YYREEE, per germline (reference sequence). The CDR3 is made up of 15 amino acids. The V segment lost 0 bases and the J segment 5 bases; nucleotides outside the gene matches: 3. CDR3 in DNA: TGTGCCAGCAGCTTGGAGGCTAGCGGGAGGGAGACCCAGTACTTC. It encodes CASSLEASGRETQYF.

The chain links TRBV5-1 to TRBJ2-2, with D perhaps matching TRBD2 (6 bases). Germline V gene sequence: CDR1 SGHRS, CDR2 YFSETQ. CDR3 length: 14 residues. With 8 bases removed from V and 2 bases from J, the gap between germline ends came to 13 bases. The CDR3 loop reads CASVRGINTGELFF. Here the CDR3 DNA reads TGCGCCAGTGTTCGGGGGATTAACACCGGGGAGCTGTTTTTT.